This TCR beta chain was sequenced during a study of a mutant IDH1 vaccine in newly diagnosed glioma. Study in general: The sex distribution of treated patients was 62.5% male and approximately 40% female, with a mean age of around 40 years. Most had both radiotherapy and temozolomide beforehand; others had only one.

The germline V gene encodes CDR1 SGHTA and CDR2 FQGNSA. CDR3 size: 15 residues. V trimming: 5 bases; J trimming: 6 bases; junction bases outside the gene matches: 9. Assay: immunoSEQ multiplex PCR; the TCRdb copy retains only in-frame clones and omits some. The table has roughly 19,000 clones, roughly 88% seen once. Study results and limitations: A vaccine-induced immune response developed in 93.3% of the patients. Seemingly, pseudoprogression had no relation to changes in the top peripheral T cell clonotypes.

As to this clone: Its specificity is not known.

Time point described: baseline, week 1 (first vaccination visit). Treatment in this sample: pre-vaccination baseline after standard-of-care therapy. The gene calls are TRBV7-2 and TRBJ1-2; the match to TRBD1 covers 10 bases. Sequenced material: PBMCs, taken from a glioma patient treated with radiotherapy, temozolomide or both. This clonotype originated in a man aged 40-49 years with glioma. DNA for the CDR3: TGTGCCAGCAGCCGTACGACAGGGGGCTGGGATGGCTACACCTTC. Its protein is CASSRTTGGWDGYTF.